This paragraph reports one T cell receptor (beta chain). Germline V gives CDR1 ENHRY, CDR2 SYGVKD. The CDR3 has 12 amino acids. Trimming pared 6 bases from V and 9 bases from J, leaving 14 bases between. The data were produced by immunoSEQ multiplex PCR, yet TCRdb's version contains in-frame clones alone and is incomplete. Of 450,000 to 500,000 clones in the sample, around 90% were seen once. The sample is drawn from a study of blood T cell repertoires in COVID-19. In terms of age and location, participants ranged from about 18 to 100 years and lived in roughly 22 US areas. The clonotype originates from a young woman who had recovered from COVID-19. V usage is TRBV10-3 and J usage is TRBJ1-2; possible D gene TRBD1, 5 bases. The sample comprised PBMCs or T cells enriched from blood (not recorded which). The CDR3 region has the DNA TGTGCCATCAGAACGGGGGTCGGAAGCTACACCTTC. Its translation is CAIRTGVGSYTF.